The rows below give T cell receptor beta chains drawn from one sample of a study of T cell repertoires in cytomegalovirus infection. TCRdb reanalysed the reads using MiXCR and keeps one entry per CDR3 protein. Of some 220,000 distinct CDR3 sequences listed, more than 9% are singletons. The sequenced material came from PBMCs. Receptors originate from a human donor in good health (CMV status not recorded). Some clones in this sample may be carry-over from other donors' samples. Both conserved end residues are part of each CDR3. D genes are given only for firm matches. Size is stated for part of the rows, as once, few or many counts, or as a class when the clone is expanded.

D	J	V	length	size	DNA	CDR3
-	TRBJ2-7	TRBV5-1	16	few	TGCGCCAGCAGCTTGAGGGACGGGGTTAAGGGTTACGAGCAGTACTTC	CASSLRDGVKGYEQYF
-	TRBJ2-7	TRBV14	15	-	TGTGCCAGCAGCCCCCCGGGACGTAGCTCCTACGAGCAGTACTTC	CASSPPGRSSYEQYF
TRBD2	TRBJ2-5	TRBV20-1	17	-	TGCAGTGCTAGAGATGGTGCTAGCGGGACTTTCGGGGAGACCCAGTACTTC	CSARDGASGTFGETQYF
TRBD1	TRBJ1-5	TRBV4-3	15	many	TGCGCCAGCAGCCGAGGGACAGGTTTGGATCAGCCCCAGCATTTT	CASSRGTGLDQPQHF
-	TRBJ2-3	TRBV7-2	16	many	TGTGCCAGCAGCTTTACGGGGCGGTGGAGCACAGATACGCAGTATTTT	CASSFTGRWSTDTQYF
-	TRBJ1-5	TRBV19	12	many	TGTGCCAGTAGAAAGGGAGATCAGCCCCAGCATTTT	CASRKGDQPQHF
-	TRBJ1-5	TRBV7-2	13	many	TGTGCCAGCAGCTTAAAACCGAATCAGCCCCAGCATTTT	CASSLKPNQPQHF
-	TRBJ2-3	TRBV12-3/TRBV12-4	14	few	TGTGCCAGCAGTTTATTAAGGGGGTTTCACGGGCAGTATTTT	CASSLLRGFHGQYF
-	TRBJ1-3	TRBV7-9	14	many	TGTGCCAGCAGCCCCGACATAAGTGGAAACACCATATATTTT	CASSPDISGNTIYF
TRBD2	TRBJ2-7	TRBV6-5	16	-	TGTGCCAGCAGTTACTCTACTAGCGGGACCCCCTACGAGCAGTACTTC	CASSYSTSGTPYEQYF
TRBD2	TRBJ2-1	TRBV20-1	15	-	TGCAGTGCTAGAGTTTCGCTAGCGGGGGACAATGAGCAGTTCTTC	CSARVSLAGDNEQFF
-	TRBJ2-1	TRBV7-2	13	many	TGTGCCAGCAGTCTACCTAGCGCCAATGAGCAGTTCTTC	CASSLPSANEQFF
-	TRBJ1-2	TRBV20-1	11	-	TGCAGTGCTTCCCCAGGGGAGAGGTACACCTTC	CSASPGERYTF
-	TRBJ1-1	TRBV20-1	13	few	TGCAGTGCTAGACCTGACCGTCGGAGTGAAGCTTTCTTT	CSARPDRRSEAFF
-	TRBJ2-7	TRBV12-3/TRBV12-4	13	many	TGTGCCAGCAGTTTGGGGAACTCCTACGAGCAGTACTTC	CASSLGNSYEQYF
-	TRBJ2-2	TRBV27	16	few	TGTGCCAGCAGTTTAGGAGGGAGCAGGGGCACCGGGGAGCTGTTTTTT	CASSLGGSRGTGELFF
-	TRBJ2-7	TRBV7-2	13	many	TGTGCCAGCAGCTTAGGGGGGTGGTACGAGCAGTACTTC	CASSLGGWYEQYF
-	TRBJ2-7	TRBV9	14	-	TGTGCCAGCAGCGTAGCTTCGTACGGGGCCGAGCAGTACTTC	CASSVASYGAEQYF
TRBD2	TRBJ2-5	TRBV7-2	17	many	TGTGCCAGCAGCTTAGATAGCCGGCGGGGGTACCAAGAGACCCAGTACTTC	CASSLDSRRGYQETQYF
-	TRBJ2-2	TRBV9	14	-	TGTGCCAGCAGCGTAGGCCTAGAGTCCGGGGAGCTGTTTTTT	CASSVGLESGELFF
-	TRBJ1-1	TRBV6-1	14	many	TGTGCCAGCAGTAAGGGGAGCGAGGGCACTGAAGCTTTCTTT	CASSKGSEGTEAFF
-	TRBJ2-1	TRBV10-3	12	few	TGTGCCATCAGTGAGTCTGAGGGAGTGCAGTTCTTC	CAISESEGVQFF
-	TRBJ2-2	TRBV7-8	13	many	TGTGCCAGCATTTTTGACAGCACCGGGGAGCTGTTTTTT	CASIFDSTGELFF
-	TRBJ1-1	TRBV25-1	14	-	TGTGCCAGCAGTGATGGTAGGGGGAACACTGAAGCTTTCTTT	CASSDGRGNTEAFF
-	TRBJ1-2	TRBV29-1	11	few	TGCAGCGTTGGAAGTCACTATGGCTACACCTTC	CSVGSHYGYTF
-	TRBJ1-5	TRBV15	17	-	TGTGCCACCAGCAGAGATGGCGGGGCCGGCGGCAATCAGCCCCAGCATTTT	CATSRDGGAGGNQPQHF
TRBD2	TRBJ2-3	TRBV7-2	18	many	TGTGCCAGCAGCTCCCCGGGGGGGCTGAAACCTAGCACAGATACGCAGTATTTT	CASSSPGGLKPSTDTQYF
-	TRBJ1-1	TRBV5-6	14	many	TGTGCCAGCAGCTCCTTCCTAAGGAAAACTGAAGCTTTCTTT	CASSSFLRKTEAFF
-	TRBJ1-1	TRBV20-1	11	few	TGCAGTGCTACCGGGGACACTGAAGCTTTCTTT	CSATGDTEAFF
-	TRBJ1-1	TRBV7-2	13	many	TGTGCCAGCAGCACACCCTGGGACACTGAAGCTTTCTTT	CASSTPWDTEAFF
TRBD1	TRBJ2-3	TRBV6-2/TRBV6-3	15	many	TGTGCCAGCAGTTATGACAGGGCTTCCACAGATACGCAGTATTTT	CASSYDRASTDTQYF
-	TRBJ2-2	TRBV7-2	14	many	TGTGCCAGCAGCTTAGCAAGGGGGTCCGGGGAGCTGTTTTTT	CASSLARGSGELFF
-	TRBJ1-3	TRBV28	17	many	TGTGCCAGCAGTTTACCCCAGGGTTTCGGCTCTGGAAACACCATATATTTT	CASSLPQGFGSGNTIYF
-	TRBJ2-3	TRBV7-2	14	many	TGTGCCAGCAGCTCCCTACGTGGAGGAGATACGCAGTATTTT	CASSSLRGGDTQYF
-	TRBJ1-1	TRBV14	14	many	TGTGCCAGCAGCATTTCGGGAGGTGTAACTGAAGCTTTCTTT	CASSISGGVTEAFF
-	TRBJ2-1	TRBV5-5	13	many	TGTGCCAGCAGCTTGGGTCTTACTGAGGAGCAGTTCTTC	CASSLGLTEEQFF
-	TRBJ2-6	TRBV12-3/TRBV12-4	15	many	TGTGCCAGCAGCACCCTAAGCCCTGGGGCCAACGTCCTGACTTTC	CASSTLSPGANVLTF
TRBD1	TRBJ2-3	TRBV10-3	15	many	TGTGCCCACTCCCCGGGACAGGGGGCGGAAGATACGCAGTATTTT	CAHSPGQGAEDTQYF